This T cell receptor beta chain was profiled in a study of OX40 agonist ivuxolimab in advanced cancers. Worth noting for this clone: Its antigen is undetermined.

TCRdb's table, derived via immunoSEQ multiplex PCR, lists solely in-frame clones and lacks some. The sample records more than 35,000 clones, about 89% being singletons. Study-wide results and caveats: Fewer expanded clones were found on average in CD4+ than in CD8+ T cells.

The CDR3 extends over 17 amino acids. This clonotype was obtained from an adult with an advanced solid tumor such as melanoma, head and neck, liver or kidney cancer. The sequenced sample was CD4+ or CD8+ T cells sorted from blood, obtained in a trial of the OX40 agonist ivuxolimab. The chain has TRBV21-1 and TRBJ2-6; TRBD2, the table's D call, was not compared with the DNA. TRBV21-1 is deemed a pseudogene. The DNA of the CDR3 is TGTGCCAGCAGTGTACTAGGACGGTTGGATGGGGCCAACGTCCTGACTTTC. Encoded protein: CASSVLGRLDGANVLTF.